The rows below give T cell receptor beta chains drawn from one sample of a study of Ad26.COV2.S vaccination and SARS-CoV-2 variants. Data came from immunoSEQ multiplex PCR; TCRdb stores just in-frame clones and leaves some out. In the table there are 440,000 or so clones, 70% to 90% of which are singletons. The source material was peripheral blood, sampled in a trial of Ad26.COV2.S vaccine versus placebo. The receptors stem from a person aged 18-65 years who received the Ad26.COV2.S COVID-19 vaccine or a placebo. CDR3s include the opening cysteine and the closing phenylalanine or tryptophan. D genes are given only for firm matches. Clone size appears in some rows only: once, few, many, or a class for an expanded clone.

d_call	v_call	clone_size	j_call	cdr3_aa	cdr3_nt
-	TRBV6-5	-	TRBJ2-4	CASGAKNIQYF	TGTGCCAGCGGCGCCAAAAACATTCAGTACTTC
-	TRBV7-2	-	TRBJ1-4	CASSSYPATNEKLFF	TGTGCCAGCAGCTCCTACCCTGCAACTAATGAAAAACTGTTTTTT
TRBD1	TRBV4-2	-	TRBJ2-7	CASSHHRFRTGLGNEQYF	TGTGCCAGCAGCCATCATCGTTTCCGGACAGGGTTAGGGAACGAGCAGTACTTC
-	TRBV2	once	TRBJ1-5	CASSEGAYSNQPQHF	TGTGCCAGCAGTGAGGGGGCGTATAGCAATCAGCCCCAGCATTTT
-	TRBV19	-	TRBJ1-5	CASSIKGTQQPQHF	TGTGCCAGTAGTATTAAGGGCACACAACAGCCCCAGCATTTT
-	TRBV3-1/TRBV3-2	-	TRBJ1-1	CASSQDPGLNTEAFF	TGTGCCAGCAGCCAAGATCCAGGGCTGAACACTGAAGCTTTCTTT
TRBD2	TRBV11-1	-	TRBJ2-1	CASSLEGLASYNEQFF	TGTGCCAGCAGCTTGGAGGGACTAGCGTCCTACAATGAGCAGTTCTTC
TRBD2	TRBV7-3	-	TRBJ2-1	CASSLILAGVYNEQFF	TGTGCCAGCAGCTTAATCCTAGCGGGGGTATACAATGAGCAGTTCTTC
-	TRBV29-1	-	TRBJ2-7	CSADGDLGEQYF	TGCAGCGCCGACGGGGATTTGGGAGAGCAGTACTTC
TRBD2	TRBV30	once	TRBJ2-7	CAFDLGRGEQYF	TGTGCCTTCGACCTAGGGAGGGGCGAGCAGTACTTC
TRBD1	TRBV6-6	-	TRBJ1-1	CASSYLQGAPEAFF	TGTGCCAGCAGCTACCTCCAGGGGGCCCCTGAAGCTTTCTTT
-	TRBV27	once	TRBJ1-4	CASSLFTSSRGRGEKLFF	TGTGCCAGCAGTTTATTCACTAGCTCCAGGGGACGAGGCGAAAAACTGTTTTTT
TRBD2	TRBV7-9	-	TRBJ2-3	CASSLAPLAGGFDTQYF	TGTGCCAGCAGCTTAGCCCCGCTAGCGGGAGGTTTTGATACGCAGTATTTT
-	TRBV6-5	-	TRBJ2-7	CASDRDGAYEQYF	TGTGCCAGCGACCGGGACGGAGCCTACGAGCAGTACTTC
-	TRBV28	few	TRBJ2-7	CASSFSAGTYEQYF	TGTGCCAGCAGTTTTTCAGCGGGTACCTACGAGCAGTACTTC
-	TRBV3-1/TRBV3-2	-	TRBJ1-2	CASSQNPGPRNANYGYTF	TGTGCCAGCAGCCAGAACCCGGGACCACGAAACGCTAACTATGGCTACACCTTC
-	TRBV7-9	few	TRBJ2-2	CASSSLRGSGNTGELFF	TGTGCCAGCAGCAGCCTAAGGGGTTCTGGGAACACCGGGGAGCTGTTTTTT
TRBD2	TRBV10-3	once	TRBJ2-1	CAISETSEDYNEQFF	TGTGCCATCAGTGAAACTAGCGAGGACTACAATGAGCAGTTCTTC
-	TRBV29-1	-	TRBJ2-1	CSVDGRGGNEQFF	TGCAGCGTTGACGGGAGAGGTGGGAATGAGCAGTTCTTC
-	TRBV7-2	-	TRBJ1-6	CASSLLEGGHSPLHF	TGTGCCAGCAGCCTATTGGAGGGGGGGCATTCACCCCTCCACTTT
-	TRBV19	-	TRBJ1-2	CASSQGHVDLYGYTF	TGTGCCAGTAGCCAAGGACACGTCGACCTCTATGGCTACACCTTC
-	TRBV18	-	TRBJ2-5	CASSLGLAETQYF	TGTGCCAGCTCTTTGGGGTTAGCGGAGACCCAGTACTTC
-	TRBV5-8	-	TRBJ1-5	CASSLGQNSNQPQHF	TGTGCCAGCAGCTTAGGTCAGAATAGCAATCAGCCCCAGCATTTT
-	TRBV7-2	-	TRBJ2-1	CASGPGTEQFF	TGTGCCAGCGGCCCAGGGACTGAGCAGTTCTTC
TRBD2	TRBV30	-	TRBJ2-1	CAWSILGLAAYNEQFF	TGTGCCTGGAGTATTTTAGGACTAGCGGCATACAATGAGCAGTTCTTC
TRBD1	TRBV7-9	-	TRBJ2-5	CASSNRQGLVTQYF	TGTGCCAGCAGCAACAGACAGGGCTTGGTGACCCAGTACTTC
TRBD1	TRBV7-3	-	TRBJ2-2	CASSPGQGITGELFF	TGTGCCAGCAGCCCGGGACAGGGGATCACCGGGGAGCTGTTTTTT
-	TRBV13	-	TRBJ2-5	CASSFRGLLQETQYF	TGTGCCAGCAGCTTTCGGGGGCTCTTGCAAGAGACCCAGTACTTC
-	TRBV28	-	TRBJ2-1	CASSYGGNEQFF	TGTGCCAGCAGTTACGGTGGGAATGAGCAGTTCTTC
-	TRBV7-9	-	TRBJ1-1	CASSRTGVRTEAFF	TGTGCCAGCAGCCGAACTGGGGTTCGGACTGAAGCTTTCTTT
-	TRBV11-2	-	TRBJ1-2	CASSEPGKTSGYTF	TGTGCCAGCAGCGAGCCCGGGAAAACCTCTGGCTACACCTTC
-	TRBV11-1	-	TRBJ1-3	CASTTGHSGNTIYF	TGTGCCAGCACGACAGGACACTCTGGAAACACCATATATTTT
TRBD2	TRBV9	-	TRBJ2-1	CASSVDWGGPSGGPYNEQFF	TGTGCCAGCAGCGTAGATTGGGGGGGCCCGAGCGGGGGCCCCTACAATGAGCAGTTCTTC
TRBD2	TRBV13	-	TRBJ2-1	CASSSRTSGIGRYEQFF	TGTGCCAGCAGCTCCCGGACTAGCGGTATAGGTCGGTATGAGCAGTTCTTC
-	TRBV3-1/TRBV3-2	-	TRBJ1-6	CASSLRLTGENNSPLHF	TGTGCCAGCAGCCTCAGGTTGACCGGGGAAAATAATTCACCCCTCCACTTT
-	TRBV29-1	-	TRBJ1-1	CSVARGQENTEAFF	TGCAGCGTTGCCAGGGGCCAGGAGAACACTGAAGCTTTCTTT
-	TRBV30	-	TRBJ2-7	CAWSRFARTYEQYF	TGTGCCTGGAGCCGGTTTGCTAGAACCTACGAGCAGTACTTC
-	TRBV6-5	-	TRBJ2-1	CASSYSFRDNEQFF	TGTGCCAGCAGTTACTCGTTTCGGGACAATGAGCAGTTCTTC
-	TRBV6-5	-	TRBJ2-3	CASSYAGILTDTQYF	TGTGCCAGCAGTTACGCAGGGATTTTGACAGATACGCAGTATTTT
TRBD2	TRBV11-2	-	TRBJ2-1	CASSTERGSPNNEQFF	TGTGCCAGCAGCACGGAGCGGGGGTCACCAAACAATGAGCAGTTCTTC
-	TRBV28	-	TRBJ2-7	CASSRPQQGFSF	TGTGCCAGCAGTCGGCCCCAACAGGGATTCTCTTTC
TRBD1	TRBV15	-	TRBJ1-2	CATSSDRDRVFNHYGYTF	TGTGCCACCAGCAGTGACCGGGACAGGGTTTTTAATCACTATGGCTACACCTTC
TRBD1	TRBV5-1	-	TRBJ1-5	CASSLDQCRDSRGNQPQHF	TGCGCCAGCAGCTTGGACCAGTGCCGGGACAGTAGGGGCAATCAGCCCCAGCATTTT
TRBD1	TRBV25-1	-	TRBJ2-7	CASSESGQGTVEQYF	TGTGCCAGCAGTGAGTCTGGACAGGGAACGGTGGAGCAGTACTTC
-	TRBV25-1	-	TRBJ1-3	CASSDPRGGNTIYF	TGTGCCAGCAGTGACCCCCGGGGTGGAAACACCATATATTTT
TRBD2	TRBV19	-	TRBJ2-7	CASSGLAGGPYEQYF	TGTGCCAGTTCCGGACTAGCGGGGGGGCCCTACGAGCAGTACTTC